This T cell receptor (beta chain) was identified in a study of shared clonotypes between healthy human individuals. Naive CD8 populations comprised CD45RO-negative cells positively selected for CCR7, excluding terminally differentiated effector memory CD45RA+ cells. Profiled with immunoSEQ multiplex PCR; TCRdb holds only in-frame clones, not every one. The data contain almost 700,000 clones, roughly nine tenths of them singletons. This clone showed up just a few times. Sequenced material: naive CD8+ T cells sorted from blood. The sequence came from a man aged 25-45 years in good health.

CDR3 nucleotide sequence: TGCGCCAGCAGCTTAGAGGAGAGCTCCTACAATGAGCAGTTCTTC. Translating gives CASSLEESSYNEQFF. The gene calls are TRBV4-1 and TRBJ2-1; D is unclear. V lost 5 bases and J 0 bases, leaving 11 bases between the germline ends. Germline values: CDR1 MGHRA, CDR2 YSYEKL. The CDR3 covers 15 residues.